This T cell receptor (beta chain) originates from a study of blood T cell repertoires in COVID-19. The overall study: The United States, Italy and Spain were the sources of the acute and convalescent COVID-19 samples.

In this sample, this clone turned up a few times. Sequenced by immunoSEQ multiplex PCR; TCRdb stores in-frame clones only, minus some. This sample carries a few hundred thousand clones, 83% of them seen once, and the ten largest clones take 1.3%. Trimming left V 7 bases short and J 1 base short, with 14 bases between. Germline CDR1 reads MNHEY; CDR2 reads SVGAGI. CDR3 length: 14 residues. The chain links TRBV6-5 to TRBJ2-7; D is possibly TRBD1 (6 bases). The material sequenced was peripheral blood. This sequence was found in a woman in her twenties or thirties with COVID-19, enrolled during active disease. In DNA, the CDR3 is TGTGCCAGCACCGCCGACAGGCATTCCTACGAGCAGTACTTC. Translated, it gives CASTADRHSYEQYF.